A single TCR beta chain is shown here with its context. Its antigen is currently not known. The record has no base qualities; no much larger clone is one base away. These data originate in a study of T cell repertoires in cytomegalovirus infection (dated 2019 in TCRdb). Looking at the study overall: Donor HLA type was relevant to the analysis, as public TCR beta signatures indicated carriage of CMV infection together with the matching HLA type.

Points the paper makes about the study in general: In both this cohort and an independent cohort of several hundred donors, the cumulative frequency of public TCR beta family members distinguished carriers of CMV infection plus the relevant HLA type. The ex vivo response was dominated by HLA-C-restricted CMV-specific TCR beta clonotypes, which also provided the single most frequent clonotype in two of eight donors.

Sequencing was carried out with an Illumina HiSeq 1500. In-frame beta chains were kept once TCRdb had trimmed the public reads at Q25 with fastp and called clones with MiXCR. Every entry covers one CDR3 protein and lists the most common genes and DNA from its rows. The sample table lists 300,000 to 400,000 distinct CDR3 sequences, approximately 9.5% of them with a count of one. Clones ranked in the top ten supply over 3.5% of the sample. Cut back by 3 bases and 1 base, the V and J ends lie 15 bases apart. CDR1 and CDR2, looked up from the germline V gene (reference sequence), are MNHEY and SMNVEV. CDR3 length: 16 amino acids, cysteine to phenylalanine. The only DNA kept is the CDR3, 48 bases in frame from the first base.

This TCR derives from a human donor in good health (CMV status not recorded). Some clones in this sample may be carry-over from other donors' samples. Sequences were obtained from PBMCs. The sequence is built from TRBV27 and TRBJ1-1, and TRBD1 may be the D gene, going by 5 matching bases. The CDR3 in this case is CASSFRPGVQNTEAFF. At the DNA level, the sequence is TGTGCCAGCAGTTTCCGGCCGGGGGTGCAGAACACTGAAGCTTTCTTT.